Given below is one T cell receptor beta chain in context. CDR3 length equals 11 residues. Deletions cut 8 bases from V and 7 bases from J, with 11 bases between. From germline, CDR1 is MNHEY and CDR2 SVGAGI. This entry is derived from a study of blood T cell repertoires in COVID-19. Only in-frame clones appear in the TCRdb table, and some are missing; sequencing was by immunoSEQ multiplex PCR. Of roughly 200,000 clones in the sample, 65% to 90% are singletons; the top ten hold about 5.5%. The sequence was collected from a woman aged 55-70 years with acute COVID-19. This sequence joins TRBV6-5 and TRBJ1-2; weak D call: TRBD1 (5 bases). What was sequenced was PBMCs or T cells enriched from blood (not recorded which). The CDR3 sequence is CASASGPGYTF. The CDR3 nucleotides read TGTGCCAGCGCCTCAGGGCCTGGCTACACCTTC.